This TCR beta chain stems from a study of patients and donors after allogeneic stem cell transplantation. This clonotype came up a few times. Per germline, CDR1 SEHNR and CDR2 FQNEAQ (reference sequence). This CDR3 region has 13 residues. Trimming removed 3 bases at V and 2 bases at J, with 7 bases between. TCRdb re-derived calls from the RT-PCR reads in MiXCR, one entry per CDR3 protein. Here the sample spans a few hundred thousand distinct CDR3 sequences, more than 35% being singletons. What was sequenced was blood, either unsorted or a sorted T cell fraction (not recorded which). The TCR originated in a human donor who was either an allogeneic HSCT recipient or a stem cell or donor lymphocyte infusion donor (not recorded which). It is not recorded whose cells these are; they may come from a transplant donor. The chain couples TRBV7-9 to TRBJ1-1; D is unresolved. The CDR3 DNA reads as TGTGCCAGCAGCTTCCAAAGTAACACTGAAGCTTTCTTT. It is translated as CASSFQSNTEAFF.